The 32 T cell receptor beta chains below were found in one sample sequenced in a study of blood T cells in healthy people across ages. A second roughly 7 to 11 cycle PCR used barcoded and J-beta primers. TCRdb called the 5' RACE reads again in MiXCR, with one record for every CDR3 protein. The data hold some 1,800,000 distinct CDR3 sequences, with approximately 40% observed a single time. Sequenced input: blood. These TCRs come from a human donor in good health.

The J gene is TRBJ2-6, the V gene TRBV6-4; TRBD1 agrees at 7 bases. The CDR3 consists of 15 residues. V was clipped by 8 bases and J by 0 bases; unmatched bases: 4. In germline, CDR1 is MRHNA, CDR2 SNTAGT. CDR3 nucleotide sequence: TGTGCCAGCGGTCAGGGGGACTCTGGGGCCAACGTCCTGACTTTC. It encodes CASGQGDSGANVLTF.

This clonotype was seen only a few times. The genes are TRBV10-3 and TRBJ2-3; D call uncertain. The V end was cut by 0 bases, the J end by 0 bases, with 4 bases between. The length of the CDR3 is 14 residues. Germline loops: CDR1 ENHRY, CDR2 SYGVKD. CDR3 residues: CAISESTSTDTQYF. CDR3 nucleotides: TGTGCCATCAGTGAGTCGACTAGCACAGATACGCAGTATTTT.

The CDR3 DNA follows: TGCAGCGTTCCCCGGGACAGGGGGCACTCCTACGAGCAGTACTTC. This translates into CSVPRDRGHSYEQYF. V and J are TRBV29-1 and TRBJ2-7; 12 bases align to TRBD1. Trimming cost V 5 bases and J 0 bases; bases outside gene matches: 5. This CDR3 comprises 15 residues. CDR1 and CDR2 from the germline V gene are SQVTM and ANQGSEA.

The rearrangement joins TRBV28 to TRBJ1-6, with no clear D. The CDR3 runs to 17 residues. V was cut by 2 bases and J by 0 bases, with 11 bases left in between. Germline V CDR1 and CDR2: MDHEN, SYDVKM. CDR3 nucleotide sequence: TGTGCCAGCAGTTTACGGCAGGCGAGCTCCTATAATTCACCCCTCCACTTT. It specifies CASSLRQASSYNSPLHF.

J is TRBJ1-3 and V is TRBV7-2; no firm D call. V was cut by 5 bases and J by 3 bases, with 14 bases left in between. CDR3 length equals 15 residues. From germline, CDR1 is SGHTA and CDR2 FQGNSA. CDR3 region: CASSTPAGSGNTIYF. CDR3 DNA sequence: TGTGCCAGCAGCACCCCCGCGGGGAGTGGAAACACCATATATTTT.

The chain joins TRBV2 to TRBJ2-1; a weak D match, TRBD1 (6 bases). The CDR3 is made up of 16 amino acids. V shed 2 bases and J shed 3 bases, with 14 bases lying between them. CDR1 and CDR2 from the germline V gene are SNHLY and FYNNEI. The CDR3 protein is CASSETQGPNYNEQFF. The DNA for the CDR3 is TGTGCCAGCAGTGAAACACAGGGTCCAAACTACAATGAGCAGTTCTTC. Looking up the rest from reference TRBV2 and TRBJ2-1 gives the full variable domain: EPEVTQTPSHQVTQMGQEVILRCVPISNHLYFYWYRQILGQKVEFLVSFYNNEISEKSEIFDDQFSVERPDGSNFTLKIRSTKLEDSAMYFCASSETQGPNYNEQFFGPGTRLTVL.

V and J are TRBV3-1 and TRBJ2-3; D is undetermined. Germline CDR1 and CDR2: LGHDT and YNNKEL (reference sequence). The CDR3 totals 15 residues. V lost 1 base and J lost 6, with 14 bases in between. The CDR3 bases are TGTGCCAGCAGCCAAGGGAACCTGAGGCGGGATACGCAGTATTTT. Encoded protein: CASSQGNLRRDTQYF.

The J gene is TRBJ2-7, the V gene TRBV7-2; possible D gene TRBD1, 6 bases. CDR1 is SGHTA and CDR2 is FQGNSA in the germline V gene. The CDR3 is made up of 15 amino acids. V was clipped by 5 bases and J by 2 bases, with 16 bases between them. The CDR3: CASSRRQAPAYEQYF. The CDR3 nucleotides are TGTGCCAGCAGCCGCAGACAGGCACCAGCCTACGAGCAGTACTTC.

Concerning this clonotype: A junction end diverges from the germline sequence, so it may reflect a read error. The chain uses TRBV12-3 or TRBV12-4 and TRBJ1-1, with a possible D match to TRBD1 (5 bases). The CDR3 consists of 15 residues. The CDR3 region is CASSRIQDLKTEAFF. CDR3 bases: TGTGCCAGCAGCCGGATACAGGATTTGAAGACTGAAGCTTTCTTT.

The rearrangement joins TRBV3-1 to TRBJ2-1, with D tentatively TRBD2 (6 bases). Trimming stripped 2 bases from V and 0 bases from J, with 8 bases between. From germline, CDR1 is LGHDT and CDR2 YNNKEL (reference sequence). This CDR3 has 15 amino acids. In nucleotides, the CDR3 is TGTGCCAGCAGCCAAATGGGGGGCTCCTACAATGAGCAGTTCTTC. It codes for CASSQMGGSYNEQFF.

This clonotype has a handful of counts. The gene calls are TRBV6-2 or TRBV6-3 and TRBJ2-4; tentative D call: TRBD1 (5 bases). V lost 5 bases, J lost 13 bases, and 15 bases lay in between. Germline CDR1 is MNHEY and CDR2 is SVGEGT. The length of the CDR3 is 12 residues. The CDR3 spells CASSMTERRQYF. CDR3 nucleotides: TGTGCCAGCAGTATGACAGAGCGCAGGCAGTACTTC.

The V gene is TRBV25-1, the J gene TRBJ1-1, with D possibly TRBD1 on 6 matching bases. The germline gives CDR1 MGHDK, CDR2 SYGVNS. Deletions cut 1 base from V and 2 bases from J, with 11 bases between. The CDR3 extends over 15 amino acids. DNA of the CDR3: TGTGCCAGCAGTGAATCAGGGGACGGTAACACTGAAGCTTTCTTT. It codes for CASSESGDGNTEAFF.

The rearrangement uses TRBV4-3 and TRBJ2-5; 10 bases align to TRBD1. This CDR3 has 21 residues. Trimming cost V 4 bases and J 3 bases; bases outside gene matches: 23. CDR1 is LGHNA and CDR2 is YSLEER in the germline V gene. CDR3 sequence (DNA): TGCGCCAGCAGCCGCGTAGTTTCCCGGGACAGGGGATTCTCCGGTAAAGAGACCCAGTACTTC. Translation: CASSRVVSRDRGFSGKETQYF.

J is TRBJ2-3 and V is TRBV30; the D gene is possibly TRBD2 (5 bases). CDR3 length: 13 residues. Trimming took off 4 bases at V and 6 bases at J, with 14 bases between the two ends. Germline V gene sequence: CDR1 GTSNPN, CDR2 SVGIG (reference sequence). For the CDR3, the DNA is TGTGCCTGGACCGGGGTTTCGAGGGATACGCAGTATTTT. It specifies CAWTGVSRDTQYF.

This clonotype was detected only a few times. V and J are TRBV20-1 and TRBJ1-4; D remains ambiguous. V was trimmed by 0 bases and J by 7 bases, leaving 21 bases between them. Germline V CDR1 and CDR2: DFQATT, SNEGSKA (reference sequence). The CDR3 spans 17 residues. The CDR3 is CSARDPPGSEVSEKLFF. As DNA, the CDR3 is TGCAGTGCTAGAGATCCACCGGGCAGCGAAGTTAGTGAAAAACTGTTTTTT.

The chain is built from TRBV20-1 and TRBJ2-7, with 7 bases identical to TRBD2. V shed 8 bases and J 4 bases; nucleotides not matched to a gene: 14. The CDR3 loop spans 14 amino acids. Germline assignment: CDR1 DFQATT and CDR2 SNEGSKA (reference sequence). The CDR3 protein is CSTIMASGGYEQYF. The DNA of the CDR3 is TGCAGTACTATAATGGCTAGCGGAGGGTACGAGCAGTACTTC.

This chain uses TRBV12-3 or TRBV12-4 with TRBJ2-3; TRBD1 or TRBD2 may be the D gene (5 bases each). This CDR3 comprises 15 residues. Trimming shortened V by 1 base and J by 2 bases, and 10 bases separated the two germline ends. CDR3 DNA: TGTGCCAGCAGTTTAGGGGGACGTTTCACAGATACGCAGTATTTT. This codes for CASSLGGRFTDTQYF.

This clonotype was counted between two and nine times. The rearrangement uses TRBV2 and TRBJ1-1; D is uncertain. Germline lookup yields CDR1 SNHLY and CDR2 FYNNEI. The CDR3 extends over 13 amino acids. V was trimmed by 4 bases and J by 3 bases, leaving 9 bases between them. In nucleotides, the CDR3 is TGTGCCAGCAGTGGGCAGCGGGACACTGAAGCTTTCTTT. Its translation is CASSGQRDTEAFF.

This clonotype was picked up a small number of times. V usage is TRBV6-2 or TRBV6-3 and J usage is TRBJ2-1; 14 bases line up with TRBD2. Germline CDR1 is MNHEY and CDR2 is SVGEGT. The CDR3 is 17 residues long. V lost 5 bases to trimming and J lost 8 bases; unmatched junction nucleotides: 11. In DNA, the CDR3 is TGTGCCAGCAGTCCGACTAGCGGGGGGGCTGATTGGTATGAGCAGTTCTTC. Encoded protein: CASSPTSGGADWYEQFF.

Points on this clonotype: The junction shows a germline mismatch at one end, possibly a read error. The rearrangement uses TRBV6-5 and TRBJ2-7; D assignment may be TRBD1 or TRBD2 (5 bases each). The germline gives CDR1 MNHEY, CDR2 SVGAGI. This CDR3 has 14 residues. The DNA of the CDR3 is TGTGCCGGCAGTTACCGGGACGGCGGCTACGAGCAGTACTTC. It encodes CAGSYRDGGYEQYF.

The chain joins TRBV5-1 to TRBJ2-4, with D maybe TRBD1 (5 bases). The J call is doubtful: the DNA matches TRBJ2-7 better. The CDR3 loop spans 15 amino acids. Germline V gene lookup returns CDR1 SGHRS and CDR2 YFSETQ. This CDR3 is CASSFNGQGPYEQYF. CDR3 DNA sequence: TGCGCCAGCAGCTTTAACGGCCAGGGCCCCTACGAGCAGTACTTC.

This chain connects TRBV3-1 to TRBJ2-5, with D hard to call. V gave up 5 bases and J gave up 5 bases, with 12 bases separating them. The length of the CDR3 is 13 residues. Per germline, CDR1 LGHDT and CDR2 YNNKEL (reference sequence). The CDR3 sequence: CASSSRLIETQYF. CDR3 in DNA: TGTGCCAGCAGCTCCCGACTGATCGAGACCCAGTACTTC.

The rearrangement uses TRBV5-5 and TRBJ1-2; D is possibly TRBD1 (5 bases). CDR3 size: 16 residues. With 0 bases removed from V and 6 bases from J, the gap between germline ends came to 18 bases. Looked up from germline, CDR1 is SGHKS and CDR2 is YYEKEE (reference sequence). The CDR3 loop reads CASSLGEWGFNNGYTF. Here the CDR3 DNA reads TGTGCCAGCAGCTTGGGGGAATGGGGGTTTAATAATGGCTACACCTTC.

This sequence joins TRBV20-1 and TRBJ1-5; D perhaps matches TRBD1 (6 bases). CDR3 size: 13 residues. Trimming shortened V by 4 bases and J by 2 bases, and 9 bases separated the two germline ends. Germline V gene data show CDR1 as DFQATT and CDR2 as SNEGSKA (reference sequence). The CDR3 here is CSAIPGGNQPQHF. The CDR3 DNA is TGCAGTGCTATCCCAGGGGGCAATCAGCCCCAGCATTTT.

V and J are TRBV15 and TRBJ2-1; D not certain. Trimming left V 4 bases short and J 1 base short, with 26 bases between. The CDR3 sequence is 20 residues long. Looked up from germline, CDR1 is LNHNV and CDR2 is YYDKDF (reference sequence). In DNA form, the CDR3 reads TGTGCCACCAGCATACTACAGAGCTGGGTTAGGGTTCGGTCCTACAATGAGCAGTTCTTC. Translating it yields CATSILQSWVRVRSYNEQFF. Filled out from reference TRBV15 and TRBJ2-1, the complete variable domain reads DAMVIQNPRYQVTQFGKPVTLSCSQTLNHNVMYWYQQKSSQAPKLLFHYYDKDFNNEADTPDNFQSRRPNTSFCFLDIRSPGLGDTAMYLCATSILQSWVRVRSYNEQFFGPGTRLTVL.

This clonotype was counted only a few times. The chain carries TRBV7-9 and TRBJ2-4; TRBD2 aligns across 7 bases. V lost 5 bases to trimming and J lost 0 bases; unmatched junction nucleotides: 7. The length of the CDR3 is 16 residues. The germline gives CDR1 SEHNR, CDR2 FQNEAQ (reference sequence). The DNA for the CDR3 is TGTGCCAGCAGCCCGGGACTATCAATAGCCAAAAACATTCAGTACTTC. Residues: CASSPGLSIAKNIQYF.

The J gene is TRBJ1-5, the V gene TRBV6-5; the D is unclear. Germline CDR1 is MNHEY and CDR2 is SVGAGI. The CDR3 runs 16 residues. V shed 2 bases and J shed 2 bases, with 13 bases lying between them. The CDR3 spells CASSYGRPTGNQPQHF. In DNA, the CDR3 is TGTGCCAGCAGTTACGGGAGACCGACTGGCAATCAGCCCCAGCATTTT.

The J gene is TRBJ1-1, the V gene TRBV5-1; D is undetermined. The CDR3 loop spans 16 amino acids. Germline CDR1 is SGHRS and CDR2 is YFSETQ. V dropped 0 bases and J dropped 0 bases, with 12 bases sitting between them. The CDR3 spells CASSLAELIMNTEAFF. For the CDR3, the DNA is TGCGCCAGCAGCTTGGCAGAACTAATAATGAACACTGAAGCTTTCTTT.

The rearrangement links TRBV5-1 to TRBJ2-2; D not resolved. CDR3 length: 13 residues. In germline, CDR1 is SGHRS, CDR2 YFSETQ. V lost 4 bases, J lost 7 bases, and 11 bases lay in between. The DNA of the CDR3 is TGCGCCAGCAGCCCCCCGGTGGACGGGGAGCTGTTTTTT. Translated: CASSPPVDGELFF.

As regards this clonotype: The germline gene is not matched at one end of the junction; a read error may be the cause. The chain has TRBV7-7 and TRBJ2-5; 8 bases are shared with TRBD1. The CDR3 is made up of 14 amino acids. The germline gives CDR1 SSHAT, CDR2 FNYEAQ (reference sequence). DNA for the CDR3: TGTGCTAGCAGCCTGGACAGGGAGTCTGAGACCCAGTACTTC. Amino acids: CASSLDRESETQYF.

The V and J genes are TRBV28 and TRBJ2-7, with 10 bases matching TRBD1. CDR1 is MDHEN, CDR2 SYDVKM, per germline. J was trimmed by 3 bases and V by 3 bases; bases with no gene match: 5. This CDR3 has 15 amino acids. The CDR3 sequence: CASSLPRDRGYEQYF. The CDR3 nucleotides read TGTGCCAGCAGTTTGCCACGGGACAGGGGCTACGAGCAGTACTTC.

The chain employs TRBV5-6 and TRBJ2-5; maybe TRBD1 (5 bases). V was pared by 2 bases and J by 3 bases, with 14 bases between. This CDR3 comprises 15 residues. CDR1 and CDR2 (germline): SGHDT, YYEEEE. The CDR3 loop is CASSFVQGIKETQYF. The CDR3 coding sequence is TGTGCCAGCAGCTTCGTCCAGGGAATAAAAGAGACCCAGTACTTC. Drawing the rest from reference TRBV5-6 and TRBJ2-5, the complete variable domain is DAGVTQSPTHLIKTRGQQVTLRCSPKSGHDTVSWYQQALGQGPQFIFQYYEEEERQRGNFPDRFSGHQFPNYSSELNVNALLLGDSALYLCASSFVQGIKETQYFGPGTRLLVL.